The clone carrying this TCR beta chain was counted between two and nine times. Its antigen is unidentified. The study enrolled healthy HIV-negative adults without recent acute infections or vaccinations as donors. A CD45RA-negative memory subset and a CD45RA+ naive subset were separated from the CD4+ cells. The sample comes from a study of shared clonotypes between healthy human individuals. The deep-level immunoSEQ assay was used. Sequencing used immunoSEQ multiplex PCR; TCRdb keeps in-frame clones, though not all of them. The sample lists 2 million to 2.5 million clones, less than 95% occurring once. CDR1 and CDR2 (germline): LNHDA, SQIVND (reference sequence). Trimming stripped 8 bases from V and 10 bases from J, with 15 bases between. CDR3 length: 12 residues. Notes on the study in general: The four-donor shared clonotypes exceeded non-shared clonotypes in generation probability, with non-shared ones scoring lower.

Sample: naive CD4+ T cells from PBMCs. Subset meaning: CD45RA+ positively selected. The rearrangement links TRBV19 to TRBJ1-5; no clear D. This TCR was recovered from a man aged 18 to 30 in good health. Some clones in this sample may be carry-over from other donors' samples. Here the CDR3 reads CASAPQVGPQHF. CDR3 DNA sequence: TGTGCCAGTGCTCCCCAGGTTGGTCCCCAGCATTTT.